This T cell receptor beta chain emerged from a study of T cells after posttransplantation cyclophosphamide. V was clipped by 6 bases and J by 7 bases; unmatched bases: 5. Germline V gives CDR1 SNHLY, CDR2 FYNNEI. The CDR3 loop spans 14 amino acids. This clone was seen once. Methotrexate plus calcineurin inhibitor accompanied controls' myeloablative marrow transplants; sampling was 1 year later. Profiling relied on immunoSEQ multiplex PCR, and the TCRdb table lists in-frame clones only, not all of them. The profile shows about 21,000 clones, 80% to 90% of them singletons. The chain couples TRBV2 to TRBJ2-7; 14 bases are a match to TRBD2. This receptor was identified in a female patient between 30 and 40 years old who received an allogeneic stem cell transplant from an unrelated donor, was CMV-positive, and had acute and chronic GVHD. Certain T cells may be donor cells from the graft. This sample comprised PBMCs, obtained about 400 days after allogeneic stem cell transplant with calcineurin inhibitor and methotrexate. In DNA form, the CDR3 reads TGTGCCAGCAGCGGGACTAGCGGGAGTGGTGAGCAGTACTTC. Its translation: CASSGTSGSGEQYF.